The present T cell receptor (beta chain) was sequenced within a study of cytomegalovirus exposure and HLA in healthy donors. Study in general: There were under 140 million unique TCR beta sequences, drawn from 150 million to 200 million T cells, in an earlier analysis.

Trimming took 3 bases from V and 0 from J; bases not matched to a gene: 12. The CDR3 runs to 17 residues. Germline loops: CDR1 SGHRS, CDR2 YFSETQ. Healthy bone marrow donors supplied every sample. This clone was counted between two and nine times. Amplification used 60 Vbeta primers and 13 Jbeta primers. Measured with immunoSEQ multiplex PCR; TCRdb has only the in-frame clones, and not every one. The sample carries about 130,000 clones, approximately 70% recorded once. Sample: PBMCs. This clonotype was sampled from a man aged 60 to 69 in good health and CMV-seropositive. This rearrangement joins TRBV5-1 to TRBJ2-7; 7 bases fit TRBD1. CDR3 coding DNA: TGCGCCAGCAGCTGGAACGCGGTTGGACAGGCCTCCTACGAGCAGTACTTC. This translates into CASSWNAVGQASYEQYF.